What follows describes a single T cell receptor beta chain. These data belong to a study of blood T cells in healthy people across ages. Isolated per sample were at least 6 million PBMCs. Extractions gave at least 5.5 micrograms of total RNA per sample. V dropped 7 bases and J dropped 2 bases, with 11 bases sitting between them. CDR3 length equals 13 residues. CDR1 is SNHLY and CDR2 is FYNNEI in the germline V gene. The use of a sample-barcoded 5' primer and a J-beta primer mix characterized a second PCR of about 6 to 12 cycles. Every cDNA molecule carried a tag from a template-switch adaptor bearing 12 random nucleotides. TCRdb redid the calling of the 5' RACE reads with MiXCR, one entry per CDR3 protein. The top ten clones hold under 4.5% of a sample with about 800,000 distinct CDR3 sequences, 25% of them seen once. The same sample was also studied in work on T cells of mothers and their children. In that study: Samples came from a few healthy Caucasian mothers and their six children.

The clonotype originates from a boy aged 5-17 years in good health. Sequenced: blood. The chain recombines TRBV2 with TRBJ1-2; D gene unclear. The CDR3 loop reads CASTGGYNYGYTF. The CDR3 DNA follows: TGTGCCAGCACGGGAGGGTACAACTATGGCTACACCTTC. The entire variable domain, with the rest obtained from reference TRBV2 and TRBJ1-2, is as follows: EPEVTQTPSHQVTQMGQEVILRCVPISNHLYFYWYRQILGQKVEFLVSFYNNEISEKSEIFDDQFSVERPDGSNFTLKIRSTKLEDSAMYFCASTGGYNYGYTFGSGTRLTVV.